This T cell receptor (beta chain) was observed in a study of T cell responses to AZD1222 COVID-19 vaccine (dated by TCRdb to about 2021). Looking at the study overall: A total of over 230 trial participants underwent TCR sequencing, of whom about 200 had received two doses of AZD1222 and about 26 had received two doses of the MenACWY control vaccine. Trial participants were enrolled into age subgroups of 18-55, 56-69 and 70-plus years, which contained roughly 150, 30 and 60 TCR-sequenced participants, respectively. Overall study outcomes, separate from this receptor: The vaccine-associated CD4 TCRs covered the entire spike protein, and the dominant responses fell in regions 160-218 and 743-854. After two AZD1222 doses, spike-specific TCR breadth and depth were significantly higher than at day 0 and than in MenACWY recipients. Most participants were white British and females outnumbered males, and the authors suggested that clonal diversity may have been underestimated. Reportedly, almost half of the unique spike-specific TCRs recognized epitopes lying outside the regions that are mutated in the B.1.351 and B.1.1.7 variants. Conclusions about previously exposed vaccinees are limited because only a handful of AZD1222 recipients were SARS-CoV-2 seropositive at baseline. In the small 56-69-year group, the increase in depth fell short of significance, most likely because of low power. Because no day 14 peak-response samples were available, repertoires were characterized only after the peak T cell response.

Regarding this clone: The antigen this receptor binds is unknown. One base away there is no much larger clone; base qualities are not given.

The CDR3 regions of human TCRbeta chains were subjected to immunosequencing. The paper's processing steps were these. Repertoire TCRs were matched against a reference library of SARS-CoV-2-specific TCRs generated with the MIRA antigen-specificity platform. Breadth was defined as the fraction of unique TCRs that were SARS-CoV-2-associated. Depth was defined as the fraction of total T cells that were SARS-CoV-2-associated. Each spike-specific TCR was assigned to its reactive spike region and to a CD4 or CD8 class using the MIRA data. Log10-transformed breadth and depth values were compared by one-way ANOVA with Sidak's multiple comparisons tests. What TCRdb holds here is the immuneACCESS table cut down to in-frame rearrangements. Part of the clones is not present; checked against another copy, under half of the missing clones reflect an unresolved V gene, and the others are unexplained. V, J and clone size are those of that table, while D and trimming were read from the DNA. Recorded for this sample are about 100,000 clones; 87% of them occurred a single time. The biggest ten clones account for under 4.5% of the sample.

The time point label corresponds to: baseline before first vaccination. The treatment or condition label on this specimen signifies: meningococcal conjugate vaccine given as trial control. Vaccinee samples were obtained from the UK trials COV001 and COV002, which included a single-blind randomized controlled phase 2/3 trial of AZD1222 (ChAdOx1 nCoV-19) in healthy adults. For TCRbeta chain sequencing, PBMC samples from trial participants were taken at day 0 and at day 28 after the second dose. The TCR originated in an adult in good health. Sequenced here: peripheral blood, sampled on day 0 of MenACWY control vaccination.

The encoded CDR3 is CASSLSGGSNQPQHF. At the DNA level, the sequence is TGTGCCAGCTCACTGTCGGGGGGTAGTAATCAGCCCCAGCATTTT. The chain is encoded by TRBV18 joined to TRBJ1-5; the D gene is perhaps TRBD1, on 5 matching bases. A distance of 14 bases separates the germline ends of V and J, which lose 4 bases and 4 bases respectively. Based on the germline V gene, the CDR1 and CDR2 sequences are KGHSH and LQKENI. The CDR3 numbers 15 residues from cysteine through phenylalanine. CDR3 DNA only is kept here, 45 bases in frame from base 1.